The sample holds one count of the clone carrying this T cell receptor (beta chain). Its antigen is unknown. This record comes from a study of OX40 agonist ivuxolimab in advanced cancers. CDR1 and CDR2 from the germline V gene are MNHEY and SMNVEV (reference sequence). The CDR3 consists of 14 residues. The V end was cut by 3 bases, the J end by 5 bases, with 13 bases between. Study-wide results and limits: Not determined was the antigen specificity of the expanded peripheral T cells.

Libraries were prepared by immunoSEQ multiplex PCR; TCRdb keeps only in-frame clonotypes and omits some of them. The sample consists of roughly 24,000 clones, 79% of them appearing once. The source is an adult with an advanced solid tumor such as melanoma, head and neck, liver or kidney cancer. The sample in question was CD4+ or CD8+ T cells sorted from blood, obtained in a trial of the OX40 agonist ivuxolimab. The rearrangement joins TRBV27 to TRBJ2-5, with D tentatively TRBD2 (6 bases). CDR3 protein: CASSFSGEGETQYF. CDR3 nucleotides: TGTGCCAGCAGTTTCTCGGGGGAAGGGGAGACCCAGTACTTC.